This T cell receptor (beta chain) was observed in a study of early T cells in non-severe SARS-CoV-2 infection. TCRdb re-analysed the 5' RACE reads in MiXCR, keeping a single row per CDR3 protein. The sample records just over 95,000 distinct CDR3 sequences, 11% being singletons. There are 12 residues in the CDR3. Trimming removed 6 bases at V and 6 bases at J, with 12 bases between. Germline assignment: CDR1 MNHNY and CDR2 SVGAGI (reference sequence). This clonotype has a count of ten or more. Its antigen is unidentified. Study-wide results and limits: Private and CD4 specificities were missed by VDJdb matching, skewed to anti-spike CD8.

The specimen comprised whole blood, sampled at baseline. This rearrangement joins TRBV6-6 to TRBJ2-7, with D unclear. This clonotype was sampled from an adult who was a healthcare worker with PCR-confirmed SARS-CoV-2 infection or an uninfected control (not recorded which). In DNA, the CDR3 is TGTGCCAGCAGCCTTTCCCGGGCCGAGCAGTACTTC. This codes for CASSLSRAEQYF.